A single T cell receptor beta chain is shown here with its context. The data derive from a study of blood T cell repertoires in COVID-19. As for the study in general: Whether acute or convalescent, the COVID-19 samples came from the United States, Italy and Spain. T cells, B-cell-depleted T cells, or PBMCs provided the cDNA or gDNA that served as material.

The CDR3 spans 13 residues. The germline V gene has CDR1 WSHSY and CDR2 SAAADI. Trimming cost V 10 bases and J 1 base; bases outside gene matches: 5. In the authors' methods: Amplified reference gene primers provided the basis for estimating nucleated cell counts. Method: immunoSEQ multiplex PCR; TCRdb's copy keeps in-frame clones and lacks some. V and J calls and clone size are those listed in that table; D and trimming were worked out from the DNA. This sample has just over 95,000 clones; approximately 80% occur once, and the top ten carry 3.5% to 5%. The specimen was peripheral blood. This sequence originates from a man aged 60-69 years with acute or convalescent COVID-19. V gene TRBV10-2 combines with J gene TRBJ1-1; 8 nucleotides align to TRBD1. CDR3 in DNA: TGCGCCACCGGACAGGGAGGGAACACTGAAGCTTTCTTT. Protein product: CATGQGGNTEAFF.